The present entry profiles one T cell receptor (beta chain) with its context. Libraries were prepared by immunoSEQ multiplex PCR; TCRdb keeps only in-frame clonotypes and omits some of them. This table has about 50,000 clones, around 60% appearing once. The sample comes from a study of cytotoxic CD8 clonotypes in ibrutinib-treated CLL. Study information: Outcomes included some 24 partial and 2 complete responses; after median 68 months, roughly 14 stayed remitted and around 12 progressed.

The CDR3 is 17 residues long. Trimming cost V 0 bases and J 0 bases; bases outside gene matches: 4. CDR1 and CDR2 (germline): SGHRS, YFSETQ. The sample consisted of PBMCs, taken after 24 months of ibrutinib treatment. V and J are TRBV5-1 and TRBJ1-4; 8 bases line up with TRBD1. The receptor was derived from a human donor with chronic lymphocytic leukemia. In DNA form, the CDR3 reads TGCGCCAGCAGCTTGGCAGGGGGCAATCCAACTAATGAAAAACTGTTTTTT. This gives the protein CASSLAGGNPTNEKLFF. Full variable domain (rest looked up from reference TRBV5-1 and TRBJ1-4): KAGVTQTPRYLIKTRGQQVTLSCSPISGHRSVSWYQQTPGQGLQFLFEYFSETQRNKGNFPGRFSGRQFSNSRSEMNVSTLELGDSALYLCASSLAGGNPTNEKLFFGSGTQLSVL.